The following is a T cell receptor (beta chain) sequence with its context. The CDR3 loop spans 14 amino acids. The trim removed 6 bases at V and 3 bases at J, leaving 7 bases unmatched. The V gene's germline CDR1 is MNHNS and CDR2 SASEGT. Assay: immunoSEQ multiplex PCR; the TCRdb copy retains only in-frame clones and omits some. The sample records around 1,000,000 clones, around 77% being singletons. This sample was taken from a study of shared clonotypes between healthy human individuals. The specimen sequenced was memory CD4+ T cells from PBMCs. As to subset: CD45RA-negative fraction. This sequence joins TRBV6-1 and TRBJ1-1; 7 bases are shared with TRBD1. The source is a man aged 18 to 29 in good health. Some clones in this sample may be carry-over from other donors' samples. CDR3 bases: TGTGCCAGCAGCCACAGGGGCATGTACACTGAAGCTTTCTTT. Translated, it gives CASSHRGMYTEAFF.